This entry lists 17 T cell receptor beta chains sequenced from one sample in a study of T cell responses to AZD1222 COVID-19 vaccine. This table comes from immunoSEQ multiplex PCR, and its TCRdb copy is limited to in-frame clones, with some not included. The table records 120,000 or so clones, 90% of them present only once. Sample: peripheral blood, taken on day 0 of AZD1222 vaccination. These receptors were obtained from an adult in good health.

The CDR3 nucleotides read TGTGCCAGCAGCTTTAAAACTAGCGGGAGTAATGAGCAGTTCTTC. Its translation: CASSFKTSGSNEQFF. This rearrangement joins TRBV7-2 to TRBJ2-1, with 11 positions matching TRBD2. The length of the CDR3 is 15 residues. Germline trimming cut 3 bases from V and 7 bases from J; bases unmatched to any gene: 5. Germline CDR1 reads SGHTA; CDR2 reads FQGNSA.

This clone was seen a few times. This chain joins TRBV2 and TRBJ1-2; no clear D. CDR1 and CDR2 from the germline V gene are SNHLY and FYNNEI. The CDR3 is 13 residues long. V lost 8 bases, J lost 0 bases, and 10 bases lay in between. In DNA, the CDR3 is TGTGCCAGCGGACGGGAAGCTAACTATGGCTACACCTTC. It encodes CASGREANYGYTF. The variable domain in full, with the rest retrieved from reference TRBV2 and TRBJ1-2, is EPEVTQTPSHQVTQMGQEVILRCVPISNHLYFYWYRQILGQKVEFLVSFYNNEISEKSEIFDDQFSVERPDGSNFTLKIRSTKLEDSAMYFCASGREANYGYTFGSGTRLTVV.

The rearrangement joins TRBV7-9 to TRBJ2-7, with no clear D. Germline V gene sequence: CDR1 SEHNR, CDR2 FQNEAQ (reference sequence). The CDR3 consists of 15 residues. V lost 1 base to trimming and J lost 1 base, with 11 bases between them. The CDR3 DNA reads TGTGCCAGCAGCTTAGAAGGCAGGCAATCCTACGAGCAGTACTTC. It is translated as CASSLEGRQSYEQYF.

This clone was found a few times. The rearrangement joins TRBV10-3 to TRBJ1-5; 10 positions match TRBD1. Germline V gene lookup returns CDR1 ENHRY and CDR2 SYGVKD. The V gene end was trimmed by 4 bases and the J gene end by 7 bases; junction bases not matched to a gene: 4. The CDR3 sequence is 14 residues long. The CDR3 is CAISGGDRGQPQHF. In DNA form, the CDR3 reads TGTGCCATCAGTGGGGGGGACAGGGGCCAGCCCCAGCATTTT.

V and J are TRBV12-3 or TRBV12-4 and TRBJ2-7; 8 bases map to TRBD1. V shed 4 bases and J 6 bases; nucleotides not matched to a gene: 5. This CDR3 spans 13 amino acids. The CDR3 sequence is CASSWQGAFEQYF. CDR3 coding DNA: TGTGCCAGCAGTTGGCAGGGGGCTTTCGAGCAGTACTTC.

The chain combines TRBV11-2 with TRBJ1-1; D remains unclear. Trimming pared 10 bases from V and 5 bases from J, leaving 14 bases between. This CDR3 comprises 12 residues. Germline CDR1 is SGHAT and CDR2 is FQNNGV. CDR3 residues: CATSTLWTEAFF. CDR3 coding DNA: TGTGCCACCTCGACCCTATGGACTGAAGCTTTCTTT.

The CDR3 here is CASSRSWGQDLFF. The CDR3 coding sequence is TGTGCCAGCAGCCGGTCTTGGGGGCAGGACCTGTTTTTT. The rearrangement joins TRBV14 to TRBJ1-4; D is perhaps TRBD1 (6 bases). The V end was cut by 4 bases, the J end by 14 bases, with 17 bases between. The CDR3 has 13 residues. CDR1 and CDR2 (germline): SGHDN, FVKESK.

The chain is built from TRBV2 and TRBJ2-3, with 11 bases identical to TRBD2. V gave up 5 bases and J gave up 3 bases; unmatched junction bases: 4. Germline assignment: CDR1 SNHLY and CDR2 FYNNEI. The CDR3 length is 15 residues. The DNA for the CDR3 is TGTGCCAGCAGTATAGCGGGAGGGATTACAGATACGCAGTATTTT. Translated: CASSIAGGITDTQYF.

The genes are TRBV7-6 and TRBJ2-5; D is ambiguous. V was pared by 4 bases and J by 9 bases, with 9 bases between. CDR1 and CDR2 from the germline V gene are SGHVS and FNYEAQ. CDR3 size: 11 residues. The CDR3 DNA follows: TGTGCCAGCAGCTCACCGGGCCCCCAGTACTTC. This sequence encodes CASSSPGPQYF.

This sequence joins TRBV7-2 and TRBJ2-1, with 9 bases aligning to TRBD2. Germline V gene data show CDR1 as SGHTA and CDR2 as FQGNSA. The CDR3 sequence is 17 residues long. V lost 4 bases, J lost 2 bases, and 9 bases stayed unmatched. The CDR3 region has the DNA TGTGCCAGCAGCTCCCGGGGAGTAGCGGGAGCCTACAATGAGCAGTTCTTC. The encoded protein is CASSSRGVAGAYNEQFF.

The CDR3: CASSPSGQGYHQPQHF. The DNA of the CDR3 is TGTGCCAGTAGTCCCTCCGGACAGGGATATCATCAGCCCCAGCATTTT. The chain uses TRBV19 and TRBJ1-5; TRBD1 agrees at 8 bases. This CDR3 region has 16 residues. Trimming took 5 bases from V and 5 from J; bases not matched to a gene: 11. The germline gives CDR1 LNHDA, CDR2 SQIVND (reference sequence).

This clone showed up just a few times. The genes are TRBV6-6 and TRBJ1-5, with 9 bases lining up with TRBD1. This CDR3 contains 15 residues. Germline lookup yields CDR1 MNHNY and CDR2 SVGAGI (reference sequence). Losses at the gene ends were 2 bases for V and 9 bases for J; bases not matched to a gene: 8. DNA for the CDR3: TGTGCCAGCAGTTACATAACAGGGGGCGCGGGGCCCCAGCATTTT. Amino acid sequence: CASSYITGGAGPQHF.

This chain connects TRBV3-1 (or the pseudogene TRBV3-2) to TRBJ2-1; possibly TRBD2 for D (6 bases). The CDR3 length is 15 residues. CDR1 is LGHDT, CDR2 YNNKEL, per germline (reference sequence). V was trimmed by 2 bases and J by 10 bases, leaving 18 bases between them. CDR3 sequence: CASSQNRLGGGEQFF. As DNA, the CDR3 is TGTGCCAGCAGCCAAAATAGACTAGGAGGCGGGGAGCAGTTCTTC.

The genes are TRBV7-2 and TRBJ1-2; possible D gene TRBD1, 5 bases. The CDR3 is made up of 14 amino acids. V shed 3 bases and J shed 5 bases, with 13 bases lying between them. Germline CDR1 and CDR2: SGHTA and FQGNSA. The CDR3 bases are TGTGCCAGCAGCTTCCCAGGGATGCAATATGGCTACACCTTC. It specifies CASSFPGMQYGYTF.

This chain uses TRBV2 with TRBJ1-4, with D unclear. Germline CDR1 and CDR2: SNHLY and FYNNEI. This CDR3 is built from 15 residues. Trimming stripped 6 bases from V and 0 bases from J, with 11 bases between. CDR3: CASRGIGSTNEKLFF. The CDR3 DNA follows: TGTGCCAGCAGGGGAATCGGATCAACTAATGAAAAACTGTTTTTT.

This clone was detected only a few times. This sequence joins TRBV20-1 and TRBJ2-2; 10 positions match TRBD2. Trimming at V came to 3 bases and at J to 4 bases, leaving 8 bases not matched to a gene. CDR1 DFQATT and CDR2 SNEGSKA come from the germline V gene (reference sequence). The CDR3 sequence is 16 residues long. CDR3 residues: CSASKASGRITGELFF. For the CDR3, the DNA is TGCAGTGCTAGTAAGGCTAGCGGGAGAATCACCGGGGAGCTGTTTTTT.

The chain's CDR3 is CAISEQGADEQYF. In DNA, the CDR3 is TGTGCCATCAGTGAACAGGGGGCAGACGAGCAGTACTTC. The chain couples TRBV10-3 to TRBJ2-7; the match to TRBD1 covers 9 bases. The CDR3 is 13 residues long. Germline V CDR1 and CDR2: ENHRY, SYGVKD. With V trimmed by 3 bases and J by 5 bases, 2 bases remained unmatched.